Shown below are 27 T cell receptor beta chains from a single sample sequenced in a study. TCRdb re-called the 5' RACE reads through MiXCR, storing one row per CDR3 protein. The sample records some 60,000 distinct CDR3 sequences, under 35% being singletons. The source material was tumor-infiltrating naive CD4+ T cells sorted from the breast tumor. Subset meaning: naive CD4+ T cells, CD4+CD45RA+CD25-. These receptors originate from a female donor with breast cancer.

The chain uses TRBV5-1 and TRBJ2-7; D is perhaps TRBD2 (5 bases). CDR1 and CDR2 from the germline V gene are SGHRS and YFSETQ. This CDR3 region has 14 residues. Trimming took off 5 bases at V and 1 base at J, with 13 bases between the two ends. For the CDR3, the DNA is TGCGCCAGCAGAACGGGAACATGGTCCTACGAGCAGTACTTC. This gives the protein CASRTGTWSYEQYF.

Regarding this clonotype: Germline and junction disagree at one end, which may indicate a read error. The CDR3 DNA follows: TGTACCAGCAGCGCCAGCGGGGACTACGAGCAGTACTTC. This gives the protein CTSSASGDYEQYF. This chain connects TRBV7-3 to TRBJ2-7; 7 bases fit TRBD2. The CDR3 is 13 amino acids. In germline, CDR1 is SGHTA, CDR2 FQGTGA.

This chain uses TRBV12-3 or TRBV12-4 with TRBJ2-2, with D perhaps TRBD1 (6 bases). The length of the CDR3 is 16 residues. The germline V and J ends were trimmed by 6 bases and 5 bases, with 19 bases remaining between them. The CDR3 loop reads CASSTWDILGTGELFF. In DNA form, the CDR3 reads TGTGCCAGCAGCACTTGGGACATCCTGGGGACCGGGGAGCTGTTTTTT.

CDR3 in amino acids: CASSDYRGQETQYF. CDR3 coding DNA: TGTGCCAGCAGTGATTACAGGGGGCAAGAGACCCAGTACTTC. The rearrangement uses TRBV25-1 and TRBJ2-5; TRBD1 agrees at 8 bases. Germline CDR1 MGHDK, CDR2 SYGVNS. Losses at the gene ends were 3 bases for V and 2 bases for J; bases not matched to a gene: 2. The CDR3 consists of 14 residues.

This clonotype turned up a few times. The chain links TRBV7-9 to TRBJ1-1; TRBD1 agrees at 9 bases. The CDR3 has 16 amino acids. Germline trimming cut 4 bases from V and 1 base from J; bases unmatched to any gene: 7. Germline values: CDR1 SEHNR, CDR2 FQNEAQ (reference sequence). The CDR3 spells CASSYLQGAENTEAFF. CDR3 nucleotides: TGTGCCAGCAGCTACCTACAGGGGGCGGAGAACACTGAAGCTTTCTTT. The entire variable domain, with the rest obtained from reference TRBV7-9 and TRBJ1-1, is as follows: DTGVSQNPRHKITKRGQNVTFRCDPISEHNRLYWYRQTLGQGPEFLTYFQNEAQLEKSRLLSDRFSAERPKGSFSTLEIQRTEQGDSAMYLCASSYLQGAENTEAFFGQGTRLTVV.

This clonotype was counted between two and nine times. The chain combines TRBV4-3 with TRBJ1-2; D is possibly TRBD1 (6 bases). The CDR3 loop spans 16 amino acids. The germline V and J ends were trimmed by 3 bases and 0 bases, with 14 bases remaining between them. Germline V gene sequence: CDR1 LGHNA, CDR2 YSLEER. Written as DNA, the CDR3 is TGCGCCAGCAGCCAGGGTATTTGGGGGCCTAACTATGGCTACACCTTC. Translation gives CASSQGIWGPNYGYTF.

This clonotype turned up a few times. The CDR3 DNA follows: TGCGCCAGCAGCGGCGGGAAGGCCTACGAGCAGTACTTC. Translating gives CASSGGKAYEQYF. The V call is TRBV5-1, the J call TRBJ2-7; possible D gene TRBD2, 6 bases. V was shortened by 4 bases and J by 2 bases, with 10 bases between the two germline ends. Germline CDR1 reads SGHRS; CDR2 reads YFSETQ. This CDR3 spans 13 amino acids.

The V call is TRBV2, the J call TRBJ2-3; 12 nucleotides match TRBD2. CDR1 is SNHLY, CDR2 FYNNEI, per germline. The trim removed 7 bases at V and 0 bases at J, leaving 2 bases unmatched. The CDR3 loop spans 15 amino acids. The CDR3 reads CASTLAGGSTDTQYF. The CDR3 bases are TGTGCCAGCACCCTAGCGGGGGGGAGCACAGATACGCAGTATTTT.

The V gene is TRBV7-2, the J gene TRBJ2-5, with D hard to call. Trimming left V 4 bases short and J 5 bases short, with 14 bases between. Germline CDR1 and CDR2: SGHTA and FQGNSA. The CDR3 consists of 14 residues. CDR3 nucleotide sequence: TGTGCCAGCAGCTCCCGCCCCCGTCCCGAGACCCAGTACTTC. It translates to CASSSRPRPETQYF.

The V and J genes are TRBV20-1 and TRBJ2-5; TRBD1 is a possible D gene (5 bases). This CDR3 has 12 amino acids. Trimming removed 5 bases from V and 4 bases from J, with 11 bases in between. CDR1 DFQATT and CDR2 SNEGSKA come from the germline V gene (reference sequence). The CDR3 sequence: CSAPRQTETQYF. In DNA, the CDR3 is TGCAGTGCTCCAAGACAGACAGAGACCCAGTACTTC.

This clonotype has a count of ten or more. The chain uses TRBV20-1 and TRBJ1-5; TRBD1 matches 11 bases. The CDR3 consists of 15 residues. J gave up 6 bases and V 6 bases, and 10 bases lay outside the gene matches. CDR1 and CDR2 from the germline V gene are DFQATT and SNEGSKA (reference sequence). The CDR3 DNA follows: TGCAGTGCCGCCAGGGGACAGGGGGATATTCAGCCCCAGCATTTT. Its protein is CSAARGQGDIQPQHF.

The genes are TRBV7-2 and TRBJ2-2; D is ambiguous. V lost 6 bases, J lost 5 bases, and 7 bases lay in between. Germline V gene data show CDR1 as SGHTA and CDR2 as FQGNSA. The CDR3 totals 12 residues. CDR3 loop: CASRFETGELFF. CDR3 DNA: TGTGCCAGCAGGTTCGAGACCGGGGAGCTGTTTTTT.

In the case of this clonotype: Just one base apart from a much larger clone, this may be a read error. The conserved phenylalanine or tryptophan normally closing the CDR3 is absent here, so this likely arose from a read error. The chain combines TRBV7-2 with TRBJ1-1, with TRBD1 matching over 7 bases. The CDR3 runs 14 residues. Germline V gene lookup returns CDR1 SGHTA and CDR2 FQGNSA. V shed 4 bases, J shed 6 bases, and the junction held 8 bases outside the gene matches. Written as DNA, the CDR3 is TGTGCCAGCAGCTCGAGGGGGCGCGGAGCTGAAGCTTTCCTT. It translates to CASSSRGRGAEAFL.

V and J are TRBV20-1 and TRBJ1-1; 8 bases match TRBD1. The V segment lost 2 bases and the J segment 5 bases; nucleotides outside the gene matches: 4. Germline CDR1 reads DFQATT; CDR2 reads SNEGSKA (reference sequence). CDR3 length equals 13 residues. The CDR3 is CSARTGGRTEAFF. CDR3 nucleotides: TGCAGTGCTAGAACAGGGGGACGGACTGAAGCTTTCTTT.

The chain couples TRBV5-4 to TRBJ2-4; D perhaps matches TRBD2 (6 bases). The V gene's germline CDR1 is SGHNT and CDR2 YYREEE (reference sequence). V was shortened by 4 bases and J by 8 bases, with 22 bases between the two germline ends. The CDR3 spans 16 residues. The CDR3 region is CASSPGGTGQSDIQYF. CDR3 sequence (DNA): TGTGCCAGCAGCCCCGGCGGGACCGGGCAATCAGACATTCAGTACTTC.

Concerning this clonotype: With a much larger clone just one base away, this may be a read error. The chain employs TRBV20-1 and TRBJ1-2; 8 positions agree with TRBD1. The germline V gene has CDR1 DFQATT and CDR2 SNEGSKA (reference sequence). This CDR3 is built from 11 residues. The CDR3, as DNA: TGCAGTGCCGGACAGGGATATGGCTACAACTTC. Its translation is CSAGQGYGYNF.

The gene calls are TRBV12-3 or TRBV12-4 and TRBJ1-5; a weak D match, TRBD1 (6 bases). Trimming removed 5 bases at V and 1 base at J, with 9 bases between. This CDR3 region has 14 residues. CDR3 loop: CASSIDRSNQPQHF. CDR3 DNA: TGTGCCAGCAGTATTGACAGGAGCAATCAGCCCCAGCATTTT.

This clonotype turned up a few times. This chain connects TRBV6-1 to TRBJ2-1; 10 nucleotides match TRBD1. The junction had 4 bases not matched to a gene; V was cut back by 4 bases and J by 7 bases. Per the germline V gene, CDR1 is MNHNS and CDR2 is SASEGT. The CDR3 spans 14 residues. CDR3 residues: CASSGQGAWNEQFF. DNA for the CDR3: TGTGCCAGCAGTGGACAGGGGGCTTGGAATGAGCAGTTCTTC.

The V and J genes are TRBV6-1 and TRBJ2-1, with a possible D match to TRBD2 (5 bases). The CDR3 consists of 14 residues. CDR1 and CDR2 (germline): MNHNS, SASEGT. V lost 4 bases and J 5 bases, leaving 12 bases between the germline ends. This CDR3 reads CASSVDPGNNEQFF. CDR3 nucleotides: TGTGCCAGCAGTGTGGACCCGGGAAACAATGAGCAGTTCTTC.

Concerning this clonotype: This may be a read error, as it is one base from a much larger clone. The rearrangement joins TRBV20-1 to TRBJ1-2; D might be TRBD1 (5 bases). In germline, CDR1 is DFQATT, CDR2 SNEGSKA (reference sequence). The CDR3 covers 15 residues. CDR3 region: CSARDDGAPTYGYAF. In nucleotides, the CDR3 is TGCAGTGCTAGAGATGATGGGGCGCCAACGTATGGCTACGCCTTC.

The CDR3 DNA is TGTGCCAGCGGGAGGTCCGGAGATACGCAGTATTTT. As protein: CASGRSGDTQYF. The V gene is TRBV2, the J gene TRBJ2-3, with D possibly TRBD2 on 6 matching bases. V was shortened by 8 bases and J by 5 bases, with 11 bases between the two germline ends. CDR3 size: 12 residues. Germline values: CDR1 SNHLY, CDR2 FYNNEI.

Of note for this clonotype: This may come from a read error, since a much larger clone is one base off. The missing conserved phenylalanine or tryptophan at the end of this CDR3 makes a read error likely. The J gene is TRBJ1-6, the V gene TRBV7-2; a weak D match, TRBD1 (5 bases). V gave up 4 bases and J gave up 10 bases, with 11 bases separating them. Germline assignment: CDR1 SGHTA and CDR2 FQGNSA. CDR3 length: 13 amino acids. CDR3 in DNA: TGTGCCAGCAGCTCCTCAGGGCTATCACCCCTCCACCTT. It translates to CASSSSGLSPLHL.

This clonotype occurred many times. V gene TRBV29-1 combines with J gene TRBJ2-4; D gene ambiguous. CDR1 and CDR2 from the germline V gene are SQVTM and ANQGSEA. The CDR3 has 12 amino acids. Trimming took off 4 bases at V and 3 bases at J, with 7 bases between the two ends. The CDR3 region has the DNA TGCAGCGTTGCAAGTGACAAAAACATTCAGTACTTC. Encoded protein: CSVASDKNIQYF. Drawing the rest from reference TRBV29-1 and TRBJ2-4, the complete variable domain is SAVISQKPSRDICQRGTSLTIQCQVDSQVTMMFWYRQQPGQSLTLIATANQGSEATYESGFVIDKFPISRPNLTFSTLTVSNMSPEDSSIYLCSVASDKNIQYFGAGTRLSVL.

Of note for this clonotype: An end of the junction differs from the germline gene, which may be a read error. The rearrangement uses TRBV5-1 and TRBJ2-1; the match to TRBD2 covers 10 bases. The CDR3 has 15 amino acids. Germline CDR1 SGHRS, CDR2 YFSETQ. The chain's CDR3 is CAGSFLAGASNEQFF. Here the CDR3 DNA reads TGCGCCGGCAGCTTCCTAGCGGGAGCCTCCAATGAGCAGTTCTTC.

The chain couples TRBV5-1 to TRBJ1-2; TRBD1 aligns across 8 bases. The ends lost 4 bases at V and 4 bases at J; junction bases unmatched: 12. This CDR3 has 16 amino acids. Germline V lookup: CDR1 SGHRS, CDR2 YFSETQ. CDR3 sequence reads: CASSPSDRAVGYGYTF. The CDR3 DNA is TGCGCCAGCAGCCCGTCGGACAGGGCGGTCGGCTATGGCTACACCTTC.

This chain joins TRBV20-1 and TRBJ2-7; D may be TRBD1 (6 bases). The CDR3 is 12 amino acids. Germline CDR1 DFQATT, CDR2 SNEGSKA (reference sequence). V was shortened by 4 bases and J by 0 bases, with 7 bases between the two germline ends. The CDR3 reads CSAIQGSYEQYF. The CDR3 region has the DNA TGCAGTGCTATACAGGGCTCCTACGAGCAGTACTTC.

The V call is TRBV5-1, the J call TRBJ2-5; D gene unclear. V lost 1 base and J lost 4, with 11 bases in between. CDR1 is SGHRS and CDR2 is YFSETQ in the germline V gene. This CDR3 region has 14 residues. The DNA of the CDR3 is TGCGCCAGCAGCTTGTCGCAGGTTGCAGAGACCCAGTACTTC. Protein: CASSLSQVAETQYF.